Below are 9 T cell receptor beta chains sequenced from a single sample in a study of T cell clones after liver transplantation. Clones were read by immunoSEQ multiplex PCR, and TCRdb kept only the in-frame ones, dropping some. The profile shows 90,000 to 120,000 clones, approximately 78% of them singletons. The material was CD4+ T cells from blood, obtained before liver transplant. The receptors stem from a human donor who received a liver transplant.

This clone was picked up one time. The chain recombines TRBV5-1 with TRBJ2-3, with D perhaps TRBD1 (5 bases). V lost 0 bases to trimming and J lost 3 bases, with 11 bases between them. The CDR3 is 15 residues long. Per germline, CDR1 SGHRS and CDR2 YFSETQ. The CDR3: CASSLAGIGTDTQYF. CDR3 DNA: TGCGCCAGCAGCTTGGCAGGGATCGGGACAGATACGCAGTATTTT. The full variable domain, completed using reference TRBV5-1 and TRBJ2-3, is KAGVTQTPRYLIKTRGQQVTLSCSPISGHRSVSWYQQTPGQGLQFLFEYFSETQRNKGNFPGRFSGRQFSNSRSEMNVSTLELGDSALYLCASSLAGIGTDTQYFGPGTRLTVL.

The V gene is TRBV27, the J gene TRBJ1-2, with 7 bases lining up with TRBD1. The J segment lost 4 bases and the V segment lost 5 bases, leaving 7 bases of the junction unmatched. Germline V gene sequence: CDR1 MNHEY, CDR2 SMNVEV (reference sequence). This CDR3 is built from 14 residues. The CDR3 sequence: CASSRAGTAYGYTF. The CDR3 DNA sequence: TGTGCCAGCAGTCGCGCCGGGACAGCCTATGGCTACACCTTC.

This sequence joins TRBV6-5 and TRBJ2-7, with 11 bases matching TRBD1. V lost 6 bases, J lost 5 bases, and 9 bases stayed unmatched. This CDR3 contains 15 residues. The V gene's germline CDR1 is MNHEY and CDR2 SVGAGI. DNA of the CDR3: TGTGCCAGCAGCCACCGGGACAGGGGGTCCCACGAGCAGTACTTC. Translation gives CASSHRDRGSHEQYF.

CDR3 region: CASSSYIRTDTQYF. CDR3 sequence (DNA): TGCGCCAGCAGCTCTTACATTCGCACAGATACGCAGTATTTT. J is TRBJ2-3 and V is TRBV5-1; D is undetermined. Trimming left V 3 bases short and J 1 base short, with 9 bases between. This CDR3 comprises 14 residues. Germline V gene sequence: CDR1 SGHRS, CDR2 YFSETQ.

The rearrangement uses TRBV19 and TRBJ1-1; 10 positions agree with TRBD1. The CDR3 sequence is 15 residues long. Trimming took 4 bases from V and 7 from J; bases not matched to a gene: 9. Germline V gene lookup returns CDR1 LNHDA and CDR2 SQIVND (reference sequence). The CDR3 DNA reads TGTGCCAGTAGTACCACGACAGGGGGCAAGAATGAAGCTTTCTTT. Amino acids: CASSTTTGGKNEAFF. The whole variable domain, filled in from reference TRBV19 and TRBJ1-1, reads DGGITQSPKYLFRKEGQNVTLSCEQNLNHDAMYWYRQDPGQGLRLIYYSQIVNDFQKGDIAEGYSVSREKKESFPLTVTSAQKNPTAFYLCASSTTTGGKNEAFFGQGTRLTVV.

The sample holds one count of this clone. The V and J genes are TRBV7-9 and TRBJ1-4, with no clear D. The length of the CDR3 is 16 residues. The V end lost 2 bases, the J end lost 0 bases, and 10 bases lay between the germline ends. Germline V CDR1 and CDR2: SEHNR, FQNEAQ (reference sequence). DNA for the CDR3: TGTGCCAGCAGCTTATTGTGGGATCCAACTAATGAAAAACTGTTTTTT. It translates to CASSLLWDPTNEKLFF.

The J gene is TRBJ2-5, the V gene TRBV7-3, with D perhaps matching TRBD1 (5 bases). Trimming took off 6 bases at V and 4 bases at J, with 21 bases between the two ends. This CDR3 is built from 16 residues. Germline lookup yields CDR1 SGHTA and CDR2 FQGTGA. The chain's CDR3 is CASSLNAAGFGETQYF. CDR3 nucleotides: TGTGCCAGCAGTCTAAATGCCGCAGGGTTTGGAGAGACCCAGTACTTC.

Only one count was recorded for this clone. DNA of the CDR3: TGTGCCAGTACCGGGACAGGGTTGGTGAGGGAGCAGTACTTC. It is translated as CASTGTGLVREQYF. The V gene is TRBV19, the J gene TRBJ2-7, with 9 bases identical to TRBD1. Germline V lookup: CDR1 LNHDA, CDR2 SQIVND (reference sequence). J was trimmed by 7 bases and V by 7 bases; bases with no gene match: 11. The length of the CDR3 is 14 residues.

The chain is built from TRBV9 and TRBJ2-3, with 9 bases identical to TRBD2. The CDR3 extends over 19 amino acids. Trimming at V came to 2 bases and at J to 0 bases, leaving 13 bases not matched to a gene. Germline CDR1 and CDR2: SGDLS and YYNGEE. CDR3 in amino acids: CASSVSIAGEPTSTDTQYF. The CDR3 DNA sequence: TGTGCCAGCAGCGTGAGCATAGCGGGGGAACCTACTAGCACAGATACGCAGTATTTT.